Listed below are T cell receptor beta chains from one sample, sequenced in a study of control samples from healthy donors and cancer patients. Generated by immunoSEQ multiplex PCR, the TCRdb table keeps only in-frame clones and is missing some. The sample lists approximately 40,000 clones; around 70% were seen once. The sample was formalin-fixed, paraffin-embedded tissue. These TCRs come from a male donor with melanoma. CDR3s include the opening cysteine and the closing phenylalanine or tryptophan. D genes are given only for firm matches. Clone sizes are given selectively: once, few, many, or a class where the clone is expanded.

TRBV11-2	.	TRBJ2-5	.	CASSTIVAGTQYF	TGTGCCAGCAGCACTATAGTGGCGGGGACCCAGTACTTC
TRBV4-1	TRBD2	TRBJ2-3	.	CASSPPSGTADTQYF	TGCGCCAGCAGCCCCCCTAGCGGAACCGCCGATACGCAGTATTTT
TRBV11-2	.	TRBJ1-2	.	CASSLGGNYGYTF	TGTGCCAGCAGCTTAGGGGGGAACTATGGCTACACCTTC
TRBV6-6	.	TRBJ1-1	.	CASSYYSTEPEAFF	TGTGCCAGCAGTTACTACTCGACAGAACCGGAAGCTTTCTTT
TRBV29-1	.	TRBJ2-6	.	CSARRAGANVLTF	TGCAGCGCCAGAAGGGCTGGGGCCAACGTCCTGACTTTC
TRBV18	TRBD2	TRBJ2-7	.	CASSPEAGWSYEQYF	TGTGCCAGCTCACCCGAAGCGGGATGGTCCTACGAGCAGTACTTC
TRBV6-5	TRBD1	TRBJ2-3	.	CASSHVPGQGVTQYF	TGTGCCAGCAGTCACGTCCCGGGACAGGGAGTTACGCAGTATTTT
TRBV28	.	TRBJ1-2	.	CASSLNVGVNYGYTF	TGTGCCAGCAGTTTAAATGTGGGGGTTAACTATGGCTACACCTTC
TRBV28	.	TRBJ1-1	once	CASSRTGGMNTEAFF	TGTGCCAGCAGTCGGACGGGGGGGATGAACACTGAAGCTTTCTTT
TRBV28	.	TRBJ1-2	.	CASSFWGWGNNYGYTF	TGTGCCAGCAGTTTTTGGGGCTGGGGGAATAACTATGGCTACACCTTC